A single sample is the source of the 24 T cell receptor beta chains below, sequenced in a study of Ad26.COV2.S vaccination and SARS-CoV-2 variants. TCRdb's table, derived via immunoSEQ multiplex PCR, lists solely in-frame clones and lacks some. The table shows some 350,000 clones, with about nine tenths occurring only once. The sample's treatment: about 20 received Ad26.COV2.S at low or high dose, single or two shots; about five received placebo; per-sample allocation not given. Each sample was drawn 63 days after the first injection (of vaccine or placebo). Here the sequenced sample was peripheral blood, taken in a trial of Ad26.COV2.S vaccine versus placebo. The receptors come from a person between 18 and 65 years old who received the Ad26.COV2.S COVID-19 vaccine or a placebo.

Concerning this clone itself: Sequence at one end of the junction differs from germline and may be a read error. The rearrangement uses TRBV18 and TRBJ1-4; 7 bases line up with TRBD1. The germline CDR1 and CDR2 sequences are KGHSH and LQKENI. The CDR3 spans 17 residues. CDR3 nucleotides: TGTGCCAGCTCCCCACTTTACGACAGGGCCCCTAATGAAAAACTGTTTTTT. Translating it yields CASSPLYDRAPNEKLFF.

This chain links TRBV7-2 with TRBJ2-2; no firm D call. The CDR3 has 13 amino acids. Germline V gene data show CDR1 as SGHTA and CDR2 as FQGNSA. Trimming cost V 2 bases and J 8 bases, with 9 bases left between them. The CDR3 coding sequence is TGTGCCAGCAGCTTACTCCCGCAGGGGGAGCTGTTTTTT. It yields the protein CASSLLPQGELFF.

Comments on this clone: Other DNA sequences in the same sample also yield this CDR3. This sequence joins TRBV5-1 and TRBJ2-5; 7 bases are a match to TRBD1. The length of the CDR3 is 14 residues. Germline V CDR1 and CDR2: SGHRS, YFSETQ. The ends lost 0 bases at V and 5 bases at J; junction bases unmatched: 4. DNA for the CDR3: TGCGCCAGCAGCTTGGGAGGGGGCGATGAGACCCAGTACTTC. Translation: CASSLGGGDETQYF.

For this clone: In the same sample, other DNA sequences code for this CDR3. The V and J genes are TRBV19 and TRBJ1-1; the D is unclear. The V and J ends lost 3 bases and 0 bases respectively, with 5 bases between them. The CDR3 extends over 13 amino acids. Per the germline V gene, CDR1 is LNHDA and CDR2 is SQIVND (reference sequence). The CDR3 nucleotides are TGTGCCAGTAGTATCGGTATGAACACTGAAGCTTTCTTT. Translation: CASSIGMNTEAFF.

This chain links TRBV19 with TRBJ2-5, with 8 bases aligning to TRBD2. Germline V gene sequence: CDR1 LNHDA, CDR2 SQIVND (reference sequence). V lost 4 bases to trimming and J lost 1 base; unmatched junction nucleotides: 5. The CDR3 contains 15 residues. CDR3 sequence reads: CASSNSGVFQETQYF. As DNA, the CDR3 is TGTGCCAGTAGTAATAGCGGGGTTTTCCAAGAGACCCAGTACTTC.

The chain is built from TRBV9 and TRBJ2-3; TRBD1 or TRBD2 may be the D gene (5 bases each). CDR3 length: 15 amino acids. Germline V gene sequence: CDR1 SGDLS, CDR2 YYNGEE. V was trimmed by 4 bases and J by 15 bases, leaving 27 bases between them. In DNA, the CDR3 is TGTGCCAGCAGCCCCCAGTCGACCCACCGGGACCCCTTATATTTT. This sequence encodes CASSPQSTHRDPLYF.

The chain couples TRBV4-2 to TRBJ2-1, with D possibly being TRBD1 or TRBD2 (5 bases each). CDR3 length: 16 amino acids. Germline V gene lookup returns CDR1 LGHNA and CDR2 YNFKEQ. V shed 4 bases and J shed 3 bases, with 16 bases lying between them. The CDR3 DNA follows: TGTGCCAGCAGCCCTCCGGGACGAGGGTTCTACAATGAGCAGTTCTTC. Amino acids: CASSPPGRGFYNEQFF.

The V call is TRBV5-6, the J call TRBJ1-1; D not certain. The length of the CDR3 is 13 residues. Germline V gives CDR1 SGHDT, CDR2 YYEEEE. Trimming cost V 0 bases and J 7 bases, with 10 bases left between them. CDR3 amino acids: CASSLGVRDEAFF. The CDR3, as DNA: TGTGCCAGCAGCTTGGGGGTACGGGATGAAGCTTTCTTT.

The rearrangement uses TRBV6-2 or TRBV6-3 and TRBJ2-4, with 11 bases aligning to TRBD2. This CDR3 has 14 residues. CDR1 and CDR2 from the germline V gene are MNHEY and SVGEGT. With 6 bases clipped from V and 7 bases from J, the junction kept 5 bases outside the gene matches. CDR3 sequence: CASSLPSGGNIQYF. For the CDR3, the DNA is TGTGCCAGCAGCCTACCTAGCGGGGGGAACATTCAGTACTTC.

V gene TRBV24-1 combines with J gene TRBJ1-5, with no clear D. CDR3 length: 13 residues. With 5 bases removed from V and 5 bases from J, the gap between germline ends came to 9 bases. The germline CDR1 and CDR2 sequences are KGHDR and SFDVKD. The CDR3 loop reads CATSGGWDQPQHF. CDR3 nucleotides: TGTGCCACCAGTGGAGGGTGGGATCAGCCCCAGCATTTT.

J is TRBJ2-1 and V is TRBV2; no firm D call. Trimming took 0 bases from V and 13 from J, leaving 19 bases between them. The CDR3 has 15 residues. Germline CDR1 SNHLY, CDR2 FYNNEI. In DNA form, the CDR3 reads TGTGCCAGCAGTGAAGCGGCTAGTGGGCGATCTTATCAGTTCTTC. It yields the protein CASSEAASGRSYQFF.

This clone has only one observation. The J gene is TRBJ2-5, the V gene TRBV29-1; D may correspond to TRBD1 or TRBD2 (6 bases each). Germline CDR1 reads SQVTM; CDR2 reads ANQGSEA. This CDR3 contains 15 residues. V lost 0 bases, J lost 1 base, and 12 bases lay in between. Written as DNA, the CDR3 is TGCAGCGTTGAAGATCGGAGGGGGTTCCAAGAGACCCAGTACTTC. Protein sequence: CSVEDRRGFQETQYF.

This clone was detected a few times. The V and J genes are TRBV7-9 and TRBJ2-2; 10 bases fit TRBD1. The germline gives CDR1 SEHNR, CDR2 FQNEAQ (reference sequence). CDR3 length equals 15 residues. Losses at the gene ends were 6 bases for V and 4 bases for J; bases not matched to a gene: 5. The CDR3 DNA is TGTGCCAGCAGGGGGGACAGGGGAGTCACCGGGGAGCTGTTTTTT. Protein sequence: CASRGDRGVTGELFF.

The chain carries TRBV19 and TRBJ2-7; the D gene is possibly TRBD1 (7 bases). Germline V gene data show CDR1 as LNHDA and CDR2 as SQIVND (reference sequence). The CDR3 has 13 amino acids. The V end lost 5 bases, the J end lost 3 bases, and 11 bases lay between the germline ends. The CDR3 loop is CASSAGQIYEQYF. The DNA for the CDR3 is TGTGCCAGTAGTGCGGGACAGATCTACGAGCAGTACTTC.

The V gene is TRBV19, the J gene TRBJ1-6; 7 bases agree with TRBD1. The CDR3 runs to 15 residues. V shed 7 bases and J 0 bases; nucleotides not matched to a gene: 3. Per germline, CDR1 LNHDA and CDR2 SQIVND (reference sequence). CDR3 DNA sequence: TGTGCCAGTAACAGGGGAAGCTCCTATAATTCACCCCTCCACTTT. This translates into CASNRGSSYNSPLHF.

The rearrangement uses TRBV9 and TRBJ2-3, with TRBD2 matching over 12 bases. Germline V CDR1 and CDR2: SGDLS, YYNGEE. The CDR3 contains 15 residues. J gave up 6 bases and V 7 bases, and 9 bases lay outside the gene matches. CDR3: CASGTLAGGPDTQYF. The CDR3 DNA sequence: TGTGCCAGCGGGACGCTAGCGGGAGGGCCGGATACGCAGTATTTT. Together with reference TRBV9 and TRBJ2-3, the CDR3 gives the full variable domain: DSGVTQTPKHLITATGQRVTLRCSPRSGDLSVYWYQQSLDQGLQFLIQYYNGEERAKGNILERFSAQQFPDLHSELNLSSLELGDSALYFCASGTLAGGPDTQYFGPGTRLTVL.

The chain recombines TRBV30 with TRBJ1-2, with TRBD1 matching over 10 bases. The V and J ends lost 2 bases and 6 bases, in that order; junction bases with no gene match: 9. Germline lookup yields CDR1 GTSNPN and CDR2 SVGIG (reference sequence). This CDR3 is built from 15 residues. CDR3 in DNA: TGTGCCTGGAGTCTACGGACAGGGGGAAGAGATGGCTACACCTTC. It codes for CAWSLRTGGRDGYTF.

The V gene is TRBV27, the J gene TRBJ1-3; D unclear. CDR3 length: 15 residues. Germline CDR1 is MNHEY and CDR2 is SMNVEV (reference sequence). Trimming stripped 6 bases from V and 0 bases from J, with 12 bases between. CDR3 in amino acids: CASRPTGSSGNTIYF. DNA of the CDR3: TGTGCCAGCAGGCCGACGGGGAGCTCTGGAAACACCATATATTTT.

Here the CDR3 reads CASSQDLTRGGLRDTQYF. For the CDR3, the DNA is TGCGCCAGCAGCCAAGACCTCACCAGGGGAGGTCTACGAGATACGCAGTATTTT. The chain joins TRBV4-3 to TRBJ2-3; either TRBD1 or TRBD2 may supply D (6 bases each). Trimming stripped 0 bases from V and 5 bases from J, with 21 bases between. The germline V gene has CDR1 LGHNA and CDR2 YSLEER. There are 18 residues in the CDR3.

The CDR3 region is CASSSSSVTTADTQYF. The CDR3 bases are TGTGCCAGCAGCTCGTCTAGCGTGACTACCGCAGATACGCAGTATTTT. The rearrangement joins TRBV7-9 to TRBJ2-3; D might be TRBD2 (6 bases). The germline V gene encodes CDR1 SEHNR and CDR2 FQNEAQ (reference sequence). The CDR3 sequence is 16 residues long. V was cut by 4 bases and J by 4 bases, with 18 bases left in between.

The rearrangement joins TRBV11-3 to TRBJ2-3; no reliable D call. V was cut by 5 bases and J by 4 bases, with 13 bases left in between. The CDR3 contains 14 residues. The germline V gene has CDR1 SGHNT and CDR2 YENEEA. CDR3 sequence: CASSPPHGADTQYF. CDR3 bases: TGTGCCAGCAGCCCCCCGCATGGGGCAGATACGCAGTATTTT.

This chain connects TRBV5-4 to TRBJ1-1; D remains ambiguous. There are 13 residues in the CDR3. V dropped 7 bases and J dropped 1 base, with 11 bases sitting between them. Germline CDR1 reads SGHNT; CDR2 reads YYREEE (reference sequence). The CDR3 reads CASSAGRNTEAFF. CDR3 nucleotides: TGTGCCAGCTCGGCAGGCAGGAACACTGAAGCTTTCTTT.

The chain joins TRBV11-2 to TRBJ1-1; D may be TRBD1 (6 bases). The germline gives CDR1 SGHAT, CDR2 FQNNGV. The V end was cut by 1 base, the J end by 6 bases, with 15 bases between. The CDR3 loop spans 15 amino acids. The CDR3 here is CASSLVQGLEAEAFF. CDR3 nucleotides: TGTGCCAGCAGCTTAGTTCAGGGGCTGGAAGCTGAAGCTTTCTTT.

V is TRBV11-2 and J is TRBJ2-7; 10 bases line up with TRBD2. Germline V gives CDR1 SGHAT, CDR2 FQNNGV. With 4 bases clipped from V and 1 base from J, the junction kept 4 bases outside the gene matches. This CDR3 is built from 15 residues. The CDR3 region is CASSSLAGVSYEQYF. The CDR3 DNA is TGTGCCAGCAGCTCCCTAGCGGGGGTTTCCTACGAGCAGTACTTC.